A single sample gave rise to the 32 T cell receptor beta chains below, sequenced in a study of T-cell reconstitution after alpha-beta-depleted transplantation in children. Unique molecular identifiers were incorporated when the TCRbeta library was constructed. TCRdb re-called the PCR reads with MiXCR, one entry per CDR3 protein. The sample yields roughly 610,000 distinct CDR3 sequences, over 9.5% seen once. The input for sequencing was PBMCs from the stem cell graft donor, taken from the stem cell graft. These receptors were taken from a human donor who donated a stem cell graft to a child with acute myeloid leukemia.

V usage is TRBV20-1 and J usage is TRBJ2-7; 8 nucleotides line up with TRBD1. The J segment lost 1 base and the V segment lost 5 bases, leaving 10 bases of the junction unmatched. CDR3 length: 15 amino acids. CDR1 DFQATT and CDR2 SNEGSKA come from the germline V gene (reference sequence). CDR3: CSASPPTGVSYEQYF. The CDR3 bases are TGCAGTGCTTCACCCCCGACAGGGGTTTCCTACGAGCAGTACTTC.

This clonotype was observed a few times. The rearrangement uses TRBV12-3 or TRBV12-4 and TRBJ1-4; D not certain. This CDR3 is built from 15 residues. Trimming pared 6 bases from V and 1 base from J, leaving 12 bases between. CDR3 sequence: CASSPAWGTNEKLFF. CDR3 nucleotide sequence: TGTGCCAGCAGCCCCGCGTGGGGAACTAATGAAAAACTGTTTTTT.

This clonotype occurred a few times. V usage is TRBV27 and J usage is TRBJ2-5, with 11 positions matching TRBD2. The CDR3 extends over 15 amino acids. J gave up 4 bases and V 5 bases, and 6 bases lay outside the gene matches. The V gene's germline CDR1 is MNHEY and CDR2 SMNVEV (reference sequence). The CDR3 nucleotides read TGTGCCAGCAGTCCCCATGGACTAGCGGGAGAGACCCAGTACTTC. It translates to CASSPHGLAGETQYF.

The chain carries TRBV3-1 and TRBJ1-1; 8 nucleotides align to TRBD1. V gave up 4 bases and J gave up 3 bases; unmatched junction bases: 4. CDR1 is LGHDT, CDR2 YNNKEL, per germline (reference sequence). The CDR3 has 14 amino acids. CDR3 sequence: CASSPTGEYTEAFF. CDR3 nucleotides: TGTGCCAGCAGCCCGACAGGGGAGTACACTGAAGCTTTCTTT. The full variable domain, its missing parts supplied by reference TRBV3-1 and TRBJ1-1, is DTAVSQTPKYLVTQMGNDKSIKCEQNLGHDTMYWYKQDSKKFLKIMFSYNNKELIINETVPNRFSPKSPDKAHLNLHINSLELGDSAVYFCASSPTGEYTEAFFGQGTRLTVV.

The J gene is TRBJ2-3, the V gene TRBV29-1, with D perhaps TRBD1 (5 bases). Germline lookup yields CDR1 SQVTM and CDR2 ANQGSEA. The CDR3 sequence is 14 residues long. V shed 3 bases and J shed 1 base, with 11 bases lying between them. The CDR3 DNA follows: TGCAGCGTTGACAAGGGGTTACGCACAGATACGCAGTATTTT. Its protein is CSVDKGLRTDTQYF.

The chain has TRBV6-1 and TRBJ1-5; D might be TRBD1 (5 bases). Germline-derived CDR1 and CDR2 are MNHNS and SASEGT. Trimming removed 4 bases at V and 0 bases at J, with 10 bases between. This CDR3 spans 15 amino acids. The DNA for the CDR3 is TGTGCCAGCAGTGTCCCGGGACGTAGCAATCAGCCCCAGCATTTT. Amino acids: CASSVPGRSNQPQHF.

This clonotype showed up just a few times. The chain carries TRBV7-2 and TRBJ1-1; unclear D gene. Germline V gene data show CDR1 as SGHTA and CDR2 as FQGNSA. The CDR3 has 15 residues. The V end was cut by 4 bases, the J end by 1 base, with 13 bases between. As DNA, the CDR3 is TGTGCCAGCAGCTCCCGCCGCGGTCAGAACACTGAAGCTTTCTTT. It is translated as CASSSRRGQNTEAFF. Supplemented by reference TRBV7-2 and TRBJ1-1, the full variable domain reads GAGVSQSPSNKVTEKGKDVELRCDPISGHTALYWYRQSLGQGLEFLIYFQGNSAPDKSGLPSDRFSAERTGGSVSTLTIQRTQQEDSAVYLCASSSRRGQNTEAFFGQGTRLTVV.

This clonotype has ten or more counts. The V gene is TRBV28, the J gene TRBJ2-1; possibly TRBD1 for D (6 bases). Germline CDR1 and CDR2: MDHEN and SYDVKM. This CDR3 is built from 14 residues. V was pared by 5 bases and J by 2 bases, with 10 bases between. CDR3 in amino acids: CASSVQGPYNEQFF. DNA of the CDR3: TGTGCCAGCAGTGTACAGGGACCCTACAATGAGCAGTTCTTC.

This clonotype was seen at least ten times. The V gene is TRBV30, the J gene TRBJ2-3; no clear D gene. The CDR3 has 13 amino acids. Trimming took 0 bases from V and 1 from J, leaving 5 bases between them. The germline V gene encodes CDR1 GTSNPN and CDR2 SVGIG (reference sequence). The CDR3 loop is CAWSVQGTDTQYF. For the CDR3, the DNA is TGTGCCTGGAGTGTACAAGGCACAGATACGCAGTATTTT.

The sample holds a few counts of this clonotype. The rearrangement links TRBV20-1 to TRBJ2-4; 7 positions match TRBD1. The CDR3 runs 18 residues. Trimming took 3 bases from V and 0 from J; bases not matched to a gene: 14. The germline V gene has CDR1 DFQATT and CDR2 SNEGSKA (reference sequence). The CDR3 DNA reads TGCAGTGCTAGCGGACAGGAAACACCTTCAGTAGCCAAAAACATTCAGTACTTC. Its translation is CSASGQETPSVAKNIQYF.

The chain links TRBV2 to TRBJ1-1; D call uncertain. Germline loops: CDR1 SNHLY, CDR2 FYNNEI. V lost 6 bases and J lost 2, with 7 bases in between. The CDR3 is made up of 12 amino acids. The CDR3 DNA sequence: TGTGCCAGCAGCGGCTCCAACACTGAAGCTTTCTTT. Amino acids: CASSGSNTEAFF.

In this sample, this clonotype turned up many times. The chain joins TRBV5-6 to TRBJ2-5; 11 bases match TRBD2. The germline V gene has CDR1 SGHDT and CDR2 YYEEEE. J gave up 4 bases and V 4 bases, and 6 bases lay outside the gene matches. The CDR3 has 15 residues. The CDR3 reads CASSLGTSGGETQYF. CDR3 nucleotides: TGTGCCAGCAGCCTTGGGACTAGCGGTGGAGAGACCCAGTACTTC.

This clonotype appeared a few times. The CDR3 is CAWRGTGGPYNEQFF. CDR3 coding DNA: TGTGCCTGGAGGGGGACAGGGGGGCCCTACAATGAGCAGTTCTTC. The chain recombines TRBV30 with TRBJ2-1; 11 bases line up with TRBD1. The CDR3 extends over 15 amino acids. The germline V gene has CDR1 GTSNPN and CDR2 SVGIG (reference sequence). Trimming removed 3 bases from V and 2 bases from J; junction bases left unmatched: 3.

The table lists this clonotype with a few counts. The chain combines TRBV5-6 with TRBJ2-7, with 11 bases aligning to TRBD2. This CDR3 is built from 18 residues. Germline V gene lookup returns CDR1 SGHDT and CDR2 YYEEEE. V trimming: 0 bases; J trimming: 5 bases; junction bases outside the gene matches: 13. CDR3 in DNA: TGTGCCAGCAGCTTGGCAGTAGCGGGAGGGCCAGTCCCCCACGAGCAGTACTTC. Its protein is CASSLAVAGGPVPHEQYF.

The CDR3 spells CASRDGQRAFF. The CDR3 nucleotides are TGTGCCAGCAGGGACGGCCAGCGAGCTTTCTTT. This chain links TRBV3-1 with TRBJ1-1; unclear D gene. This CDR3 is built from 11 residues. V was trimmed by 6 bases and J by 10 bases, leaving 12 bases between them. In germline, CDR1 is LGHDT, CDR2 YNNKEL (reference sequence).

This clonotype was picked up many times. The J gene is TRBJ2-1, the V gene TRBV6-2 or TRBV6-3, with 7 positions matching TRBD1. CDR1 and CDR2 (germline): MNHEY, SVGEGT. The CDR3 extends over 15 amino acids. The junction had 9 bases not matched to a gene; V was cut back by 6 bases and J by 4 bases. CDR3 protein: CASSLYRGPYNEQFF. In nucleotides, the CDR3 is TGTGCCAGCAGCCTCTACAGGGGCCCTTACAATGAGCAGTTCTTC.

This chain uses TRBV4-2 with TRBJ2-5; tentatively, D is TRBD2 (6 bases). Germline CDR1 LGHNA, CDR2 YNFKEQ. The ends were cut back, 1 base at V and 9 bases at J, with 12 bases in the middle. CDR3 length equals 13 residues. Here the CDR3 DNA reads TGTGCCAGCAGCCAAGCGTGGGGGGATCCCCAGTACTTC. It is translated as CASSQAWGDPQYF.

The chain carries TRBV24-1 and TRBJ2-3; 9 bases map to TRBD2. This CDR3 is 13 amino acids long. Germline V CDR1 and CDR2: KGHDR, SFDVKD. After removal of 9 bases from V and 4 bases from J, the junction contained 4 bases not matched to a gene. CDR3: CATSGLAPDTQYF. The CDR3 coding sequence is TGTGCCACCTCCGGACTAGCGCCAGATACGCAGTATTTT.

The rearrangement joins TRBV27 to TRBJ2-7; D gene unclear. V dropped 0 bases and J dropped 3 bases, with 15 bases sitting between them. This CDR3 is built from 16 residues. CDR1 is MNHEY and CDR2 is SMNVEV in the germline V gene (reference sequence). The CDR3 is CASSLSPVSLNYEQYF. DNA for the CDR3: TGTGCCAGCAGTTTATCTCCCGTCTCACTCAACTACGAGCAGTACTTC.

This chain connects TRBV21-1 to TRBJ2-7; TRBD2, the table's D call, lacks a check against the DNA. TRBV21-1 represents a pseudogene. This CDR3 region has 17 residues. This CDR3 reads CASSTGLADASSYEQYF. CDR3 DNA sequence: TGTGCCAGCAGCACGGGACTAGCGGATGCCAGCTCCTACGAGCAGTACTTC.

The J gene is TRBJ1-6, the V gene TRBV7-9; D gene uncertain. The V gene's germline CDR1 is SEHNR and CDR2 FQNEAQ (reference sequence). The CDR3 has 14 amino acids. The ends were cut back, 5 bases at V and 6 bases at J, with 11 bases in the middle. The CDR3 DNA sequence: TGTGCCAGCAGCGCAAGGTTTCCTAATTCACCCCTCCACTTT. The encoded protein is CASSARFPNSPLHF.

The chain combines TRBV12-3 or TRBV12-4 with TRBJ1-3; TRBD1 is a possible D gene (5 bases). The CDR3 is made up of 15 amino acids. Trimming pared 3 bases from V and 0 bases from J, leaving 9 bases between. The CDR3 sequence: CASSFCRDSGNTIYF. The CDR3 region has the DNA TGTGCCAGCAGTTTCTGCAGGGACTCTGGAAACACCATATATTTT.

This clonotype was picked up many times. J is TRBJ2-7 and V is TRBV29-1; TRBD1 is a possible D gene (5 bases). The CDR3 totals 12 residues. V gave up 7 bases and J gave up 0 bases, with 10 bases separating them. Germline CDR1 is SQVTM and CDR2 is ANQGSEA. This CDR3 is CSAVDSSYEQYF. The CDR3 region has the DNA TGCAGCGCGGTAGACAGCTCCTACGAGCAGTACTTC.

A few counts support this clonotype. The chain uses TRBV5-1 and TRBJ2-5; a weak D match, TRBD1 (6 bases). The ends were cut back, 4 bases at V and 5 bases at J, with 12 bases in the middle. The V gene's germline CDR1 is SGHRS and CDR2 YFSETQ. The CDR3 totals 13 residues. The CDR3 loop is CASSNRDFETQYF. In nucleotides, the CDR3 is TGCGCCAGCAGCAACAGGGATTTCGAGACCCAGTACTTC. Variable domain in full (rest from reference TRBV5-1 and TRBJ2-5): KAGVTQTPRYLIKTRGQQVTLSCSPISGHRSVSWYQQTPGQGLQFLFEYFSETQRNKGNFPGRFSGRQFSNSRSEMNVSTLELGDSALYLCASSNRDFETQYFGPGTRLLVL.

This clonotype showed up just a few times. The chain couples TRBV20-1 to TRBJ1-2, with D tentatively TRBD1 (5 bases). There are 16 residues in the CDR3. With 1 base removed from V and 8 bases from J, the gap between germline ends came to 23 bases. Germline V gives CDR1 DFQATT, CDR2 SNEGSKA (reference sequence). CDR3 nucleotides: TGCAGTGCTAGAGGTACTCTGTGGGACGGAGGGGAAGGCTACACCTTC. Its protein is CSARGTLWDGGEGYTF.

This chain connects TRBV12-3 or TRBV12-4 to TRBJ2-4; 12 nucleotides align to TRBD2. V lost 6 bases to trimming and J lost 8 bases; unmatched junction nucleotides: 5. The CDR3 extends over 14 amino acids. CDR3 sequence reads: CASRTSGSGYIQYF. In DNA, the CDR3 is TGTGCCAGCAGGACTAGCGGGAGCGGCTACATTCAGTACTTC.

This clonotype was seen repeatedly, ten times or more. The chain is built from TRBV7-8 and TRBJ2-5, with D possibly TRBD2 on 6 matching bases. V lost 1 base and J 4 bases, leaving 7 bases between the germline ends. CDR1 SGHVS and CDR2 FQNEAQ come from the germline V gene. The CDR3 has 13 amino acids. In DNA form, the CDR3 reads TGTGCCAGCAGCTTAGGCGGGGTAGAGACCCAGTACTTC. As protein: CASSLGGVETQYF.

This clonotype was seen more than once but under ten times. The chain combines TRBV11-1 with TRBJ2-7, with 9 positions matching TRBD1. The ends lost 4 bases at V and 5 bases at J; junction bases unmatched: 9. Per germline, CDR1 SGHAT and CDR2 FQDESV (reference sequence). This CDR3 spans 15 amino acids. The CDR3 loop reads CASSSGQGNWNEQYF. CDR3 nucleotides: TGTGCCAGCAGCTCTGGACAGGGGAATTGGAACGAGCAGTACTTC.

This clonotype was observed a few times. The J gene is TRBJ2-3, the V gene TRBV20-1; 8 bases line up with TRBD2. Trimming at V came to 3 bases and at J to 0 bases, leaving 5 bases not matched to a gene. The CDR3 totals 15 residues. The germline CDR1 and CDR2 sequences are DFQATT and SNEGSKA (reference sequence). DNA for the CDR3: TGCAGTGCTAGCTTTTCTAGCGGGAGCACAGATACGCAGTATTTT. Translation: CSASFSSGSTDTQYF.

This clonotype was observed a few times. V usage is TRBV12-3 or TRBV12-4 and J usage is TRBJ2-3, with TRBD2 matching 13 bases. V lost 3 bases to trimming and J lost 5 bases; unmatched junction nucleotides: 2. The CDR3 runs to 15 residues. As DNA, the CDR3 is TGTGCCAGCAGTTTCGGACTAGCGGGAGAAGATACGCAGTATTTT. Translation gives CASSFGLAGEDTQYF.

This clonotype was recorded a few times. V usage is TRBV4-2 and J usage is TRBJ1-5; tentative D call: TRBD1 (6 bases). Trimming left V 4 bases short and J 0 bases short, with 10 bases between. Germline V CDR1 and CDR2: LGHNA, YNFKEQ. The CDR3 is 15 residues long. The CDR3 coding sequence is TGTGCCAGCAGCCTCACAGGGCTTAGCAATCAGCCCCAGCATTTT. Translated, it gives CASSLTGLSNQPQHF.

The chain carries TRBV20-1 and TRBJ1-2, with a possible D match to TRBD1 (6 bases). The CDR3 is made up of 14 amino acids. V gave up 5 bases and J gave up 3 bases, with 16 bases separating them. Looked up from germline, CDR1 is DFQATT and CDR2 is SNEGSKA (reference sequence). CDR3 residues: CSAEGQALDYGYTF. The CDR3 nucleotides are TGCAGTGCTGAGGGACAAGCGCTTGACTATGGCTACACCTTC.